One and the same sample provided the 17 T cell receptor beta chains below, sequenced in a study of cytomegalovirus exposure and HLA in healthy donors (dated by TCRdb to about 2017). To prepare the library, the immunoSEQ multiplex PCR assay was applied. A mixture of 60 forward primers for TCR Vbeta segments and 13 reverse primers for TCR Jbeta segments was used in the multiplex PCR. This is the immuneACCESS table as TCRdb keeps it, with only in-frame sequences that have V and J called. A part of the clones is gone; compared with another copy, unresolved V genes explain less than half, and the rest is unexplained. The sample profile shows fewer than 250,000 clones; about 85% of them were found once. The ten largest clones represent approximately 0.4% of the sample. Sequenced sample: PBMCs. The receptor source for this set is a male donor in good health and CMV-seropositive.

The rearrangement uses TRBV5-1 and TRBJ2-7; 10 bases agree with TRBD2. V trimming: 0 bases; J trimming: 2 bases; junction bases outside the gene matches: 11. CDR3 length equals 18 residues. The germline CDR1 and CDR2 sequences are SGHRS and YFSETQ. The CDR3 sequence: CASSLASGRSQRAYEQYF. DNA for the CDR3: TGCGCCAGCAGCTTGGCTAGCGGGAGATCGCAGCGTGCCTACGAGCAGTACTTC.

This clone occurred once. The gene calls are TRBV7-9 and TRBJ1-6; 7 positions agree with TRBD1. This CDR3 has 15 residues. Trimming took 4 bases from V and 7 from J; bases not matched to a gene: 7. Germline V gene sequence: CDR1 SEHNR, CDR2 FQNEAQ (reference sequence). The CDR3 coding sequence is TGTGCCAGCAGCTCAACCGGGACAGAGAATTCACCCCTCCACTTT. This translates into CASSSTGTENSPLHF.

The rearrangement uses TRBV15 and TRBJ1-3; the D gene is possibly TRBD1 (6 bases). Trimming pared 5 bases from V and 2 bases from J, leaving 13 bases between. CDR1 and CDR2 from the germline V gene are LNHNV and YYDKDF (reference sequence). This CDR3 is 15 amino acids long. Here the CDR3 DNA reads TGTGCCACCAGCCCGGACAGAACTCCTGGAAACACCATATATTTT. It yields the protein CATSPDRTPGNTIYF.

This sequence joins TRBV19 and TRBJ1-1, with 7 nucleotides matching TRBD1. Germline V gene data show CDR1 as LNHDA and CDR2 as SQIVND (reference sequence). The CDR3 is 15 amino acids. J lost 4 bases, V lost 4 bases, and 9 bases had no gene match. The CDR3 region is CASSTQGQAGTEAFF. In nucleotides, the CDR3 is TGTGCCAGTAGTACCCAAGGACAGGCGGGCACTGAAGCTTTCTTT.

The chain carries TRBV27 and TRBJ1-6, with a possible D match to TRBD1 (6 bases). V shed 6 bases and J shed 9 bases, with 15 bases lying between them. The CDR3 covers 14 residues. Germline-derived CDR1 and CDR2 are MNHEY and SMNVEV (reference sequence). In DNA form, the CDR3 reads TGTGCCAGCAGCGTACAGGGAAGAGTTTCACCCCTCCACTTT. It encodes CASSVQGRVSPLHF.

The rearrangement joins TRBV29-1 to TRBJ1-4; 10 bases match TRBD1. Trimming removed 7 bases from V and 3 bases from J; junction bases left unmatched: 8. The CDR3 is 15 amino acids. Germline V CDR1 and CDR2: SQVTM, ANQGSEA. This chain's CDR3 is CSASTGGSANEKLFF. The DNA of the CDR3 is TGCAGCGCCTCGACAGGGGGCTCTGCTAATGAAAAACTGTTTTTT.

The chain couples TRBV7-6 to TRBJ1-3; D gene uncertain. CDR3 length equals 16 residues. Trimming shortened V by 3 bases and J by 2 bases, and 14 bases separated the two germline ends. Germline V gives CDR1 SGHVS, CDR2 FNYEAQ. CDR3 coding DNA: TGTGCCAGCAGCTTTAGCGGCCCGGACCCTGGAAACACCATATATTTT. It codes for CASSFSGPDPGNTIYF.

The chain recombines TRBV7-9 with TRBJ2-7, with 7 bases matching TRBD2. V trimming: 1 base; J trimming: 7 bases; junction bases outside the gene matches: 7. This CDR3 contains 14 residues. Germline V gives CDR1 SEHNR, CDR2 FQNEAQ (reference sequence). DNA of the CDR3: TGTGCCAGCAGCTTAGTGGGGGGGACTGGGGAGCAGTACTTC. This encodes CASSLVGGTGEQYF. The full variable domain, in which reference TRBV7-9 and TRBJ2-7 provide the parts outside the CDR3, is DTGVSQNPRHKITKRGQNVTFRCDPISEHNRLYWYRQTLGQGPEFLTYFQNEAQLEKSRLLSDRFSAERPKGSFSTLEIQRTEQGDSAMYLCASSLVGGTGEQYFGPGTRLTVT.

The J gene is TRBJ2-1, the V gene TRBV20-1, with 7 bases lining up with TRBD2. The trim removed 6 bases at V and 10 bases at J, leaving 6 bases unmatched. The V gene's germline CDR1 is DFQATT and CDR2 SNEGSKA (reference sequence). The CDR3 contains 11 residues. The CDR3 nucleotides read TGCAGTGCCACAAGGGGAGGGGAGCAGTTCTTC. It codes for CSATRGGEQFF.

The J gene is TRBJ1-5, the V gene TRBV5-5; TRBD1 agrees at 7 bases. Germline CDR1 and CDR2: SGHKS and YYEKEE (reference sequence). There are 14 residues in the CDR3. The junction had 5 bases not matched to a gene; V was cut back by 4 bases and J by 4 bases. The CDR3 coding sequence is TGTGCCAGCAGCGTACCGGGACAGAATCAGCCCCAGCATTTT. Encoded protein: CASSVPGQNQPQHF.

The chain recombines TRBV5-1 with TRBJ1-4; no clear D gene. CDR3 length: 16 amino acids. Per the germline V gene, CDR1 is SGHRS and CDR2 is YFSETQ. Between the trimmed V and J ends, which lost 0 bases and 0 bases, there was a span of 9 bases. As DNA, the CDR3 is TGCGCCAGCAGCTTGGCTCTTCGTGCAACTAATGAAAAACTGTTTTTT. It yields the protein CASSLALRATNEKLFF.

As for this clone: A junction end diverges from the germline sequence, so it may reflect a read error. The gene calls are TRBV19 and TRBJ2-2; a possible D gene is TRBD2 (5 bases). Germline V CDR1 and CDR2: LNHDA, SQIVND (reference sequence). This CDR3 contains 14 residues. The CDR3 loop reads CASNRTVEHRGAVF. As DNA, the CDR3 is TGTGCCAGTAACCGGACGGTGGAACACCGGGGAGCTGTTTTT. The variable domain in full, with the rest retrieved from reference TRBV19 and TRBJ2-2, is DGGITQSPKYLFRKEGQNVTLSCEQNLNHDAMYWYRQDPGQGLRLIYYSQIVNDFQKGDIAEGYSVSREKKESFPLTVTSAQKNPTAFYLCASNRTVEHRGAVFGEGSRLTVL.

This rearrangement joins TRBV11-1 to TRBJ2-2, with 9 bases identical to TRBD2. V lost 3 bases, J lost 3 bases, and 8 bases stayed unmatched. The CDR3 totals 17 residues. Per germline, CDR1 SGHAT and CDR2 FQDESV (reference sequence). CDR3 in amino acids: CASSFPLAGAHTGELFF. The CDR3 DNA follows: TGTGCCAGCAGCTTCCCGTTAGCGGGGGCCCACACCGGGGAGCTGTTTTTT.

The rearrangement links TRBV7-9 to TRBJ2-7; unclear D gene. CDR3 length: 12 residues. V lost 4 bases to trimming and J lost 0 bases, with 4 bases between them. CDR1 is SEHNR, CDR2 FQNEAQ, per germline (reference sequence). The CDR3 is CASSSSSYEQYF. DNA for the CDR3: TGTGCCAGCAGCTCTAGCTCCTACGAGCAGTACTTC.

As for this clone: At one end, the junction sequence differs from germline, possibly due to a read error. The V and J genes are TRBV7-9 and TRBJ1-1, with D unresolved. The CDR3 is 11 amino acids. In germline, CDR1 is SEHNR, CDR2 FQNEAQ (reference sequence). The CDR3 spells CASSLALLPVF. CDR3 DNA: TGTGCCAGCAGCTTAGCGCTGTTACCGGTGTTT.

This chain links TRBV9 with TRBJ2-7, with D possibly being TRBD1 (5 bases). The CDR3 contains 13 residues. Germline CDR1 is SGDLS and CDR2 is YYNGEE. V gave up 0 bases and J gave up 2 bases, with 6 bases separating them. The CDR3 sequence is CASSVAQAYEQYF. In DNA, the CDR3 is TGTGCCAGCAGCGTAGCACAGGCCTACGAGCAGTACTTC.

V gene TRBV7-7 combines with J gene TRBJ2-7; a weak D match, TRBD1 (6 bases). The CDR3 runs to 15 residues. Trimming removed 5 bases at V and 0 bases at J, with 14 bases between. Germline lookup yields CDR1 SSHAT and CDR2 FNYEAQ (reference sequence). CDR3 nucleotides: TGTGCCAGCAGCCCCATTTTGGGGGCCTCCTACGAGCAGTACTTC. Translation: CASSPILGASYEQYF.